The 14 T cell receptor delta chains listed next were all sequenced from one sample in a study of gamma-delta T cells after stem cell transplantation. TCRdb repeated clone calling on the RT-PCR reads with CATT. The sample shows about 11,000 delta-chain clones, about two fifths of them seen only once. Specimen: gamma-delta T cells. The receptors originated from a human donor. It is not recorded whose cells these are; they may come from a transplant donor.

V gene TRDV1 combines with J gene TRDJ1; possible D gene TRDD3, 10 bases. Per the germline V gene, CDR1 is TSWWSYY and CDR2 is QGS. The CDR3 extends over 26 amino acids. Trimming shortened V by 5 bases and J by 2 bases, and 48 bases separated the two germline ends. CDR3: CALGPWFPPFLQRGIRGTNITDKLIF. The CDR3 DNA follows: TGTGCTCTTGGGCCCTGGTTCCCCCCCTTCCTACAACGGGGGATACGCGGTACTAATATTACCGATAAACTCATCTTT.

To note about this clone: With a much larger clone just one base away, this may be a read error. This specimen includes other DNA sequences encoding the same CDR3. The V and J genes are TRDV2 and TRDJ1; D uncertain. Trimming shortened V by 0 bases and J by 0 bases, and 16 bases separated the two germline ends. Germline loops: CDR1 GEAIGNYY, CDR2 EKD. CDR3 length: 17 residues. The CDR3 bases are TGTGCCTGTGACACCGTCCTCCGATTGGGTGACACCGATAAACTCATCTTT. It specifies CACDTVLRLGDTDKLIF.

Only a few counts were recorded for this clone. The rearrangement uses TRDV1 and TRDJ1; TRDD3 aligns across 9 bases. Trimming at V came to 4 bases and at J to 4 bases, leaving 7 bases not matched to a gene. The CDR3 has 15 amino acids. CDR1 is TSWWSYY, CDR2 QGS, per germline. The CDR3 DNA follows: TGTGCTCTTGGGGTTATGTACTGGGGGAGCGATAAACTCATCTTT. Encoded protein: CALGVMYWGSDKLIF.

The chain recombines TRAV29/DV5 with TRDJ1; 8 bases match TRDD2. This CDR3 region has 19 residues. From germline, CDR1 is NSMFDY and CDR2 ISSIKDK. Trimming removed 0 bases from V and 1 base from J; junction bases left unmatched: 17. The CDR3 sequence is CAASVASYGGGTGTDKLIF. The CDR3 DNA reads as TGTGCAGCAAGCGTGGCTTCCTACGGGGGGGGGACGGGCACCGATAAACTCATCTTT. The whole variable domain, remainder taken from reference TRAV29/DV5 and TRDJ1, is DQQVKQNSPSLSVQEGRISILNCDYTNSMFDYFLWYKKYPAEGPTFLISISSIKDKNEDGRFTVFLNKSAKHLSLHIVPSQPGDSAVYFCAASVASYGGGTGTDKLIFGKGTRVTVEP.

The chain combines TRDV1 with TRDJ1; tentative D call: TRDD3 (6 bases). The CDR3 consists of 18 residues. Germline values: CDR1 TSWWSYY, CDR2 QGS. Trimming shortened V by 2 bases and J by 4 bases, and 23 bases separated the two germline ends. CDR3 region: CALGEAFALGNRGDKLIF. The CDR3 bases are TGTGCTCTTGGGGAAGCCTTCGCCCTGGGGAATCGAGGCGATAAACTCATCTTT.

Only a few counts were recorded for this clone. The rearrangement links TRDV2 to TRDJ2, with 8 bases identical to TRDD3. The CDR3 is made up of 17 amino acids. CDR1 and CDR2 from the germline V gene are GEAIGNYY and EKD. Trimming cost V 0 bases and J 0 bases; bases outside gene matches: 5. CDR3 in DNA: TGTGCCTGTGACACCCCGGGGATACCTGCTTTGACAGCACAACTCTTCTTT. It is translated as CACDTPGIPALTAQLFF.

Turning to this clone: The same CDR3 is also encoded by other DNA sequences in this sample. The V call is TRDV3, the J call TRDJ1, with 10 nucleotides matching TRDD3. Germline assignment: CDR1 TVYSNPD and CDR2 GDNSRS (reference sequence). This CDR3 spans 21 amino acids. The CDR3 sequence is CADFRPTGRGDTPWYTDKLIF. CDR3 in DNA: TGTGCGGACTTCCGACCGACTGGAAGGGGGGATACGCCCTGGTACACCGATAAACTCATCTTT.

This clone was counted only a few times. This chain uses TRDV1 with TRDJ1, with D possibly matching TRDD3 (6 bases). CDR1 and CDR2 from the germline V gene are TSWWSYY and QGS. There are 15 residues in the CDR3. V was trimmed by 9 bases and J by 1 base, leaving 18 bases between them. The CDR3 loop reads CALSYWGLFTDKLIF. The DNA for the CDR3 is TGTGCTCTCAGCTATTGGGGGCTATTCACCGATAAACTCATCTTT.

The chain employs TRDV2 and TRDJ1; 13 positions agree with TRDD3. V lost 2 bases to trimming and J lost 9 bases; unmatched junction nucleotides: 17. This CDR3 is 18 amino acids long. CDR1 is GEAIGNYY and CDR2 is EKD in the germline V gene. The CDR3 DNA follows: TGTGCCTGTGACAAGGGATACTGGGGGATACGCGGCAGGAGTCAACTCATCTTT. This encodes CACDKGYWGIRGRSQLIF.

This clone has a single count. This chain uses TRDV1 with TRDJ1; 9 bases are shared with TRDD2. Trimming removed 2 bases from V and 1 base from J; junction bases left unmatched: 23. CDR3 length: 22 amino acids. Germline CDR1 TSWWSYY, CDR2 QGS. CDR3 coding DNA: TGTGCTCTTGGGGAAATTTTCCTCCCCTTCCTACAGTACTGGGCCTCCACCGATAAACTCATCTTT. Translation: CALGEIFLPFLQYWASTDKLIF.

This clone was counted between two and nine times. The rearrangement joins TRDV1 to TRDJ1, with D hard to call. Trimming removed 1 base from V and 0 bases from J, with 6 bases in between. Per germline, CDR1 TSWWSYY and CDR2 QGS. This CDR3 is built from 14 residues. In DNA form, the CDR3 reads TGTGCTCTTGGGGAACCGACCAACACCGATAAACTCATCTTT. Residues: CALGEPTNTDKLIF.

V usage is TRAV29/DV5 and J usage is TRDJ1; 11 nucleotides agree with TRDD3. With 2 bases clipped from V and 1 base from J, the junction kept 28 bases outside the gene matches. Germline CDR1 reads NSMFDY; CDR2 reads ISSIKDK. The CDR3 is 23 amino acids. The CDR3 DNA sequence: TGTGCAGCAAGGCGAACCCCGGTCCTCCAAACCGTACTGGGGGATATACCCACCGATAAACTCATCTTT. Translating it yields CAARRTPVLQTVLGDIPTDKLIF.

The rearrangement joins TRDV1 to TRDJ1; 11 bases fit TRDD3. Germline CDR1 TSWWSYY, CDR2 QGS. V dropped 2 bases and J dropped 0; count of bases not matched to a gene: 23. This CDR3 region has 23 residues. The CDR3 loop is CALGEMYSQRHWGIKGYTDKLIF. CDR3 bases: TGTGCTCTTGGGGAAATGTACTCTCAACGACACTGGGGGATAAAAGGGTACACCGATAAACTCATCTTT.

This clone was observed a few times. The V call is TRDV1, the J call TRDJ1; TRDD3 matches at 11 bases. CDR1 is TSWWSYY, CDR2 QGS, per germline. The CDR3 is made up of 20 amino acids. V lost 3 bases and J lost 3; bases outside the gene matches: 18. The CDR3 DNA sequence: TGTGCTCTTGGGGATCGTACCGACGGTTGTCTGGGGGATACCGCCGATAAACTCATCTTT. This translates into CALGDRTDGCLGDTADKLIF.